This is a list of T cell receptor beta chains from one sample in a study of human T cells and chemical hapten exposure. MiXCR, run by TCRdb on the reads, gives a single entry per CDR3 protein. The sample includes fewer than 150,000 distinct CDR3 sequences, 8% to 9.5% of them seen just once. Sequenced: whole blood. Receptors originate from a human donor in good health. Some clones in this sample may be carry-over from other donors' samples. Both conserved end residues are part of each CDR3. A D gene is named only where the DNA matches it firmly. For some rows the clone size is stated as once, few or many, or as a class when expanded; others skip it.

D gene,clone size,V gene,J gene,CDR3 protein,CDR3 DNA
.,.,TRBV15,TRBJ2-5,CTTSKRGGGETQYF,TGTACCACCAGCAAACGTGGAGGGGGAGAGACCCAGTACTTC
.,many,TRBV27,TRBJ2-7,CASSSRQEGYEQYF,TGTGCCAGCAGTTCCCGCCAGGAGGGCTACGAGCAGTACTTC
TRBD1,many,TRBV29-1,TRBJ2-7,CSVGTGDSYEQYF,TGCAGCGTTGGGACAGGGGATTCCTACGAGCAGTACTTC
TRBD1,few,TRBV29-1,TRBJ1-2,CSVSDRGGGYTF,TGCAGCGTTTCGGACAGGGGAGGGGGCTACACCTTC
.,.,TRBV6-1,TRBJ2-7,CASRPTTGGNEQYF,TGTGCCAGCAGGCCCACGACGGGCGGGAACGAGCAGTACTTC
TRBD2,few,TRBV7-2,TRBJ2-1,CASSFQAGVNEQFF,TGTGCCAGCAGCTTTCAAGCGGGAGTCAATGAGCAGTTCTTC
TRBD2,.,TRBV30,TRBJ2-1,CAWSRGGGGDEQFF,TGTGCCTGGAGCAGAGGTGGCGGGGGGGATGAGCAGTTCTTC
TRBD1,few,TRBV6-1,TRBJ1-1,CASRPGQPNTEAFF,TGTGCCAGCAGACCGGGACAGCCGAACACTGAAGCTTTCTTT
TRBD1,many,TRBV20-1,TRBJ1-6,CSARPGQGVDSPLHF,TGCAGTGCTAGACCGGGACAGGGTGTGGATTCACCCCTCCACTTT
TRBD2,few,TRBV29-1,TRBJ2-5,CSVELAGGIQETQYF,TGCAGCGTTGAACTAGCGGGAGGTATCCAAGAGACCCAGTACTTC
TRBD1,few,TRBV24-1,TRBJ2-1,CATSTIRGHSYNEQFF,TGTGCCACCAGCACTATCAGGGGGCACTCCTACAATGAGCAGTTCTTC
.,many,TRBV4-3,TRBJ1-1,CASSQEEEGNTEAFF,TGCGCCAGCAGCCAAGAAGAGGAGGGAAACACTGAAGCTTTCTTT
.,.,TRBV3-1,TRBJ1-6,CASSSRSVRNSPLHF,TGTGCCAGCAGCTCAAGATCCGTCCGGAATTCACCCCTCCACTTT
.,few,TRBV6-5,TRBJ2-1,CASSYLSLSDEQFF,TGTGCCAGCAGTTACCTCTCATTGAGCGATGAGCAGTTCTTC
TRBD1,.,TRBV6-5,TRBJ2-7,CASSYSRQGSLYEQYF,TGTGCCAGCAGTTACTCTCGACAGGGGTCTCTCTACGAGCAGTACTTC
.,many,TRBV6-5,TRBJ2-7,CASSYTGLNEQYF,TGTGCCAGCAGTTACACAGGGCTAAACGAGCAGTACTTC
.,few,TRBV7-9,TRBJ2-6,CASSRSGGKGMSGANVLTF,TGTGCCAGCAGCCGGTCCGGGGGAAAAGGCATGTCTGGGGCCAACGTCCTGACTTTC
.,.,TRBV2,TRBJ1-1,CASSDQTANTEAFF,TGTGCCAGCAGTGACCAGACAGCGAACACTGAAGCTTTCTTT
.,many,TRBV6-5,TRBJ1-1,CASSRQPGRLTSTEAFF,TGTGCCAGCAGCAGGCAACCGGGACGTCTTACAAGCACTGAAGCTTTCTTT
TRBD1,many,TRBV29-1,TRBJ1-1,CSVRGRGVVEAFF,TGCAGCGTCAGGGGGCGGGGAGTCGTTGAAGCTTTCTTT
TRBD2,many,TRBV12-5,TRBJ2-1,CASGPGGRAPDEQFF,TGTGCTAGTGGCCCGGGCGGGAGGGCCCCCGATGAGCAGTTCTTC
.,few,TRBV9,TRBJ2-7,CASSLGPRKEQYF,TGTGCCAGCAGCCTCGGCCCTCGCAAGGAGCAGTACTTC
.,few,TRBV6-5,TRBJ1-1,CASSYSGLMNTEAFF,TGTGCCAGCAGTTACTCTGGACTCATGAACACTGAAGCTTTCTTT
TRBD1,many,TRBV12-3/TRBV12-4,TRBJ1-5,CASRGAGTGGYQPQHF,TGTGCCAGCAGGGGTGCCGGGACAGGGGGATATCAGCCCCAGCATTTT
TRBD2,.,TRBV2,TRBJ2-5,CASSEVSSGISETQYF,TGTGCCAGCAGTGAAGTGTCCAGCGGGATCTCGGAGACCCAGTACTTC
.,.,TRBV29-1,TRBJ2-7,CSVEDRAQGYPYEQYF,TGCAGCGTTGAAGATAGGGCACAGGGATATCCCTACGAGCAGTACTTC
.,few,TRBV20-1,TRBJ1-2,CSATGLNNYGYTF,TGCAGTGCGACCGGACTCAATAACTATGGCTACACCTTC